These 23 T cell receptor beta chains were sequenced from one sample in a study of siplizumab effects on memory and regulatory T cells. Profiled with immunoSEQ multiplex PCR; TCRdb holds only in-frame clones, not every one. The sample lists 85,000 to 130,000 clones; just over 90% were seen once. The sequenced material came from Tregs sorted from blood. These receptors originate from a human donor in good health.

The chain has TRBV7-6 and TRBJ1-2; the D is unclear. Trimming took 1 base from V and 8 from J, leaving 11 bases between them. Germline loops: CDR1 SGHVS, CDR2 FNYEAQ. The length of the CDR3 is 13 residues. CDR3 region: CASSLVPQRGYTF. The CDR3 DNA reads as TGTGCCAGCAGCTTAGTTCCCCAGCGGGGCTACACCTTC.

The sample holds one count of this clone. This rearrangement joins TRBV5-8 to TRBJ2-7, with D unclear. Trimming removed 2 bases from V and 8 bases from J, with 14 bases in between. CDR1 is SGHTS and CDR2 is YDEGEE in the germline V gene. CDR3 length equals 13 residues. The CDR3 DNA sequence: TGTGCCAGCAGCTTCAAAGCAGACCAAAAGCAGTACTTC. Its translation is CASSFKADQKQYF.

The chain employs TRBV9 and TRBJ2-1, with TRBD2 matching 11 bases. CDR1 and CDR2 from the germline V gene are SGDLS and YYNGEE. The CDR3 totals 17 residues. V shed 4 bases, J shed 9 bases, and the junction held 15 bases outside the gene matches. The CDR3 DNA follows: TGTGCCAGCAGCTCCTCGGGACTAGCGGATTCGGCCGGTGAGCAGTTCTTC. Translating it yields CASSSSGLADSAGEQFF.

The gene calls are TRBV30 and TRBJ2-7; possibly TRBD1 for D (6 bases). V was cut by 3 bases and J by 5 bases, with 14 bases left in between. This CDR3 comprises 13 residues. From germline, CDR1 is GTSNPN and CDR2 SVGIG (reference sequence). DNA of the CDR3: TGTGCCTGGAGCCAACAGGGTGGCGACGAGCAGTACTTC. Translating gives CAWSQQGGDEQYF.

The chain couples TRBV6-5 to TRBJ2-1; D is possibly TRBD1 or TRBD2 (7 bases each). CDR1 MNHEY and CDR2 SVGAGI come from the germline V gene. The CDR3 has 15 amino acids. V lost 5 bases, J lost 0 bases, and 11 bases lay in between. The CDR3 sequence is CASSQGGSSYNEQFF. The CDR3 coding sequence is TGTGCCAGCAGTCAGGGGGGGAGCTCCTACAATGAGCAGTTCTTC.

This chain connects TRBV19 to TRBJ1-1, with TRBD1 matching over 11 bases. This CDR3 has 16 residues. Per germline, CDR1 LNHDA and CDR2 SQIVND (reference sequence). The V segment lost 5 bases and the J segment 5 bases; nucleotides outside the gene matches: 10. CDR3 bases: TGTGCCAGTAGTCCCCAGGGGACAGGGGGGGGTACTGAAGCTTTCTTT. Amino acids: CASSPQGTGGGTEAFF.

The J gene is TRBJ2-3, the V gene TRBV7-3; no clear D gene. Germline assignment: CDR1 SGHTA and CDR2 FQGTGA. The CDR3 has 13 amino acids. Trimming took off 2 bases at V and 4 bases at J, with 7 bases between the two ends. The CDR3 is CASSLWVADTQYF. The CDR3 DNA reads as TGTGCCAGCAGCTTATGGGTGGCAGATACGCAGTATTTT.

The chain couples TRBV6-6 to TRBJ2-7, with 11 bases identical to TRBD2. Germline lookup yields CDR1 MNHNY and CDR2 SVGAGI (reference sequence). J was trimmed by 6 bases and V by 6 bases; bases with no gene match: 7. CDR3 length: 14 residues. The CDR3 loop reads CASRSSGRAGEQYF. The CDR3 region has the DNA TGTGCCAGCAGGAGTAGCGGGAGGGCCGGCGAGCAGTACTTC.

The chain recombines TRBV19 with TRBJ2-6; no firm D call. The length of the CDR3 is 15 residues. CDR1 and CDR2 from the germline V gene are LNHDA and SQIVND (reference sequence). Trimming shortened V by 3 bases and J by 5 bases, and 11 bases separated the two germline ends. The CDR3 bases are TGTGCCAGTAGTATGGGCCAGCTCCGGGCCAACGTCCTGACTTTC. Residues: CASSMGQLRANVLTF.

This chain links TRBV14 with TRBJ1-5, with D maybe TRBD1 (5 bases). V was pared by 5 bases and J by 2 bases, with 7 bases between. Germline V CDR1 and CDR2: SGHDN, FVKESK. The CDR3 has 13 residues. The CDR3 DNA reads TGTGCCAGCAGCTGGGGGGGCAATCAGCCCCAGCATTTT. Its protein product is CASSWGGNQPQHF.

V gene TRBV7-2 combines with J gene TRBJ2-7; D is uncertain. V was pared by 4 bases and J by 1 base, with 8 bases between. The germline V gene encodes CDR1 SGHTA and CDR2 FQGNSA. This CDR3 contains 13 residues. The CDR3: CASSSSPSYEQYF. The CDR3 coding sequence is TGTGCCAGCAGCTCCTCCCCGTCCTACGAGCAGTACTTC.

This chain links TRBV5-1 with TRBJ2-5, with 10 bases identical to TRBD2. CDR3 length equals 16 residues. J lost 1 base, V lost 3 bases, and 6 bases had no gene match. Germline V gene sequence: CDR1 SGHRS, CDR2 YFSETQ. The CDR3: CASSSLAGEGQETQYF. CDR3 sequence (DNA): TGCGCCAGCAGCTCGCTAGCGGGAGAAGGCCAAGAGACCCAGTACTTC.

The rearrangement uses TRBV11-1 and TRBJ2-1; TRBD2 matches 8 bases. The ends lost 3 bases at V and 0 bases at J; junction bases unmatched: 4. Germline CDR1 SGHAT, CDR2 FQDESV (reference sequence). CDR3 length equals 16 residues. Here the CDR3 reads CASSFLAGSSYNEQFF. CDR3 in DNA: TGTGCCAGCAGCTTTTTAGCGGGAAGCTCCTACAATGAGCAGTTCTTC.

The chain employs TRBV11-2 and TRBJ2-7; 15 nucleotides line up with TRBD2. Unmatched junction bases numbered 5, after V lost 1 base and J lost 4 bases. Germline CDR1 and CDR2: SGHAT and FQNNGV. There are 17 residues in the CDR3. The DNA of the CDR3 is TGTGCCAGCAGCTTAGCACTAGGACTAGCGGGAGGGTACGAGCAGTACTTC. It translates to CASSLALGLAGGYEQYF.

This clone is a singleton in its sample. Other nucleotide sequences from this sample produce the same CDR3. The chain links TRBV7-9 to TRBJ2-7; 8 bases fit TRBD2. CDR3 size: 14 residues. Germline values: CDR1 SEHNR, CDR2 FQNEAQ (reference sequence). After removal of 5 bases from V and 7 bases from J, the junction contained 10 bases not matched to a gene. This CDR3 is CASSQGRGGLEQYF. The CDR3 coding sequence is TGTGCCAGCAGCCAAGGCCGGGGGGGTCTGGAGCAGTACTTC.

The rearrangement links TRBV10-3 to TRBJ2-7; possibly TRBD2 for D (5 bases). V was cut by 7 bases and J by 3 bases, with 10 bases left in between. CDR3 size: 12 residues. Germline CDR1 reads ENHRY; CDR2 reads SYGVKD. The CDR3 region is CAINNGGYEQYF. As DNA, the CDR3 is TGTGCCATCAATAATGGAGGCTACGAGCAGTACTTC.

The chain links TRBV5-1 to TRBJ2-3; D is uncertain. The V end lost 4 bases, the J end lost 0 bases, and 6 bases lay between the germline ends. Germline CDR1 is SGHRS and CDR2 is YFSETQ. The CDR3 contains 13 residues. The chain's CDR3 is CASSITSTDTQYF. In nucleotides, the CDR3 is TGCGCCAGCAGCATAACTAGCACAGATACGCAGTATTTT.

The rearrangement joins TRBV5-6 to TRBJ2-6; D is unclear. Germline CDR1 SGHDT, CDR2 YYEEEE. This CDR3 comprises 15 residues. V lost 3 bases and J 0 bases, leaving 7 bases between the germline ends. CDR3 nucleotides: TGTGCCAGCAGCTCCGGACCCTCTGGGGCCAACGTCCTGACTTTC. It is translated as CASSSGPSGANVLTF.

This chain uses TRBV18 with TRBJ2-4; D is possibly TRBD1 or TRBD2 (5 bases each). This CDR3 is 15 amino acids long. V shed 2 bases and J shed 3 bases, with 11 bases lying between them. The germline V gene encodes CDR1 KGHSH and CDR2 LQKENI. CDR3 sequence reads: CASSPSGRIKNIQYF. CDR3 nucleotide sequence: TGTGCCAGCTCACCATCGGGGCGGATCAAAAACATTCAGTACTTC.

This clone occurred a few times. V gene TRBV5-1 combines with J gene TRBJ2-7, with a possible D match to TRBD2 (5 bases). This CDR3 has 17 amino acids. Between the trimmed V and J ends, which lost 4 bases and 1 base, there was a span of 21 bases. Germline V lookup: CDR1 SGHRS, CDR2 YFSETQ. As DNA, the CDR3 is TGCGCCAGCAGCCTCCGGTCTCCCCGGACTCGATCCTACGAGCAGTACTTC. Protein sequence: CASSLRSPRTRSYEQYF.

CDR3 nucleotide sequence: TGTGCCAGCAGCTTGCAACAGGGAGCCCCATTCAACACCATATATTTT. It specifies CASSLQQGAPFNTIYF. The chain recombines TRBV5-5 with TRBJ1-3; the D gene is possibly TRBD1 (6 bases). Germline CDR1 reads SGHKS; CDR2 reads YYEKEE (reference sequence). The CDR3 extends over 16 amino acids. V shed 1 base and J shed 7 bases, with 18 bases lying between them.

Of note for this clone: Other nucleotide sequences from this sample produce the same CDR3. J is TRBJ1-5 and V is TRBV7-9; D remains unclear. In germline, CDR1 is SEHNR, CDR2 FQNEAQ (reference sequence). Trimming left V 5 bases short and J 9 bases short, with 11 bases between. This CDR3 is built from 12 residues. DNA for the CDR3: TGTGCCAGCAGCCAAGACGTAGGGCCCCAGCATTTT. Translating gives CASSQDVGPQHF.

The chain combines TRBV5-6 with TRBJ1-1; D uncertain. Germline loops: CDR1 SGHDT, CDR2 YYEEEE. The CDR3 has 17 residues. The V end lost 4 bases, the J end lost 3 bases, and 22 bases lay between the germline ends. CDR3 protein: CASSRRVRVTMYTEAFF. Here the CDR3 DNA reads TGTGCCAGCAGCCGGCGGGTTAGGGTAACGATGTACACTGAAGCTTTCTTT.